These T cell receptor beta chains were read from a single sample in a study of cytomegalovirus exposure and HLA in healthy donors. Sequencing was performed with immunoSEQ multiplex PCR; in TCRdb, only in-frame clones are kept and a portion is missing. The top ten hold under 4.5% of the sample, which has approximately 97,000 clones, roughly four fifths seen once. Sequencing was performed on PBMCs. These receptors were taken from a man in his forties or fifties in good health and CMV-seronegative. The CDR3 runs from the conserved cysteine through the conserved F or W. A D gene is named only where the DNA matches it firmly. Not every row has a clone size; where given, it reads once, few, many or a size class.

v_gene: TRBV2; d_gene: .; j_gene: TRBJ2-3; abundance: .; CDR3nt: TGTGCCAGCAGCCGTGGGCTTGGGAGCGGCACAGATACGCAGTATTTT; CDR3aa: CASSRGLGSGTDTQYF
v_gene: TRBV28; d_gene: .; j_gene: TRBJ1-2; abundance: .; CDR3nt: TGTGCCAGCAGTCAGGGTTTTAGTGGCTACACCTTC; CDR3aa: CASSQGFSGYTF
v_gene: TRBV2; d_gene: .; j_gene: TRBJ1-2; abundance: .; CDR3nt: TGTGCCAGCAATAGAGGGGGAATCGATGGCTACACCTTC; CDR3aa: CASNRGGIDGYTF
v_gene: TRBV7-2; d_gene: .; j_gene: TRBJ1-5; abundance: .; CDR3nt: TGTGCCAGCAGCCCGGCGGGGGGTCGGAATCAGCCCCAGCATTTT; CDR3aa: CASSPAGGRNQPQHF
v_gene: TRBV5-1; d_gene: .; j_gene: TRBJ1-4; abundance: few; CDR3nt: TGCGCCAGCCAGGGGTCTCTGGGTGAAAAACTGTTTTTT; CDR3aa: CASQGSLGEKLFF
v_gene: TRBV5-6; d_gene: TRBD2; j_gene: TRBJ2-3; abundance: .; CDR3nt: TGTGCCAGCAGCTTGCCTAGCGGGGGTTCCACAGATACGCAGTATTTT; CDR3aa: CASSLPSGGSTDTQYF
v_gene: TRBV27; d_gene: TRBD1; j_gene: TRBJ1-5; abundance: .; CDR3nt: TGTGCCAGCAGTTTACGGACAGGGAGGCAGCCCCAGCATTTT; CDR3aa: CASSLRTGRQPQHF
v_gene: TRBV27; d_gene: .; j_gene: TRBJ1-2; abundance: .; CDR3nt: TGTGCCAGCAGTTTACAGGCAGGCCGGAGCTACACCTTC; CDR3aa: CASSLQAGRSYTF
v_gene: TRBV28; d_gene: TRBD1; j_gene: TRBJ2-7; abundance: once; CDR3nt: TGTGCCAGCAGGGGGGACAGGTTTAACTCCTACGAGCAGTACTTC; CDR3aa: CASRGDRFNSYEQYF
v_gene: TRBV2; d_gene: .; j_gene: TRBJ2-1; abundance: .; CDR3nt: TGTGCCAGCAGCCAACTAGTCCGGTCCTACAATGAGCAGTTCTTC; CDR3aa: CASSQLVRSYNEQFF
v_gene: TRBV13; d_gene: .; j_gene: TRBJ1-4; abundance: .; CDR3nt: TGTGCCAGCAGCCCCCGGGGGTTCTTTAGAGATGAAAAACTGTTTTTT; CDR3aa: CASSPRGFFRDEKLFF
v_gene: TRBV6-8; d_gene: .; j_gene: TRBJ1-4; abundance: .; CDR3nt: TGTGCCAGCAGTTACTCGACTAGGCTAGCTAATGAAAAACTGTTTTTT; CDR3aa: CASSYSTRLANEKLFF
v_gene: TRBV7-9; d_gene: TRBD1; j_gene: TRBJ2-7; abundance: .; CDR3nt: TGTGCCAGCAGCCCCGGGACAGGGGTGATCGAGCAGTACTTC; CDR3aa: CASSPGTGVIEQYF
v_gene: TRBV6-5; d_gene: .; j_gene: TRBJ1-6; abundance: .; CDR3nt: TGTGCCAGCAGTTTCGGAGGAGCAATTACTTCACCCCTCCACTTT; CDR3aa: CASSFGGAITSPLHF
v_gene: TRBV27; d_gene: TRBD1; j_gene: TRBJ1-4; abundance: .; CDR3nt: TGTGCCAGCAGTCCTGGAGGGACAGGGTTTAGGGAAAAACTGTTTTTT; CDR3aa: CASSPGGTGFREKLFF
v_gene: TRBV5-1; d_gene: .; j_gene: TRBJ2-2; abundance: .; CDR3nt: TGCGCCAGCAGCTCAACGAACACCGGGGAGCTGTTTTTT; CDR3aa: CASSSTNTGELFF
v_gene: TRBV10-3; d_gene: .; j_gene: TRBJ2-3; abundance: .; CDR3nt: TGTGCCATATCAGCCCGGGGGGCCACGACAGATACGCAGTATTTT; CDR3aa: CAISARGATTDTQYF
v_gene: TRBV7-7; d_gene: .; j_gene: TRBJ2-5; abundance: .; CDR3nt: TGTGCCAGCAGCTTAGCGCCCGGGTCGCGGGAGACCCAGTACTTC; CDR3aa: CASSLAPGSRETQYF
v_gene: TRBV6-5; d_gene: .; j_gene: TRBJ2-3; abundance: .; CDR3nt: TGTGCCAGCAGACCGGGTGGGAGCACAGATACGCAGTATTTT; CDR3aa: CASRPGGSTDTQYF
v_gene: TRBV6-6; d_gene: TRBD1; j_gene: TRBJ2-7; abundance: .; CDR3nt: TGTGCCAGCAGTTACTCTTGGACAGGGGAAAACGAGCAGTACTTC; CDR3aa: CASSYSWTGENEQYF
v_gene: TRBV18; d_gene: TRBD1; j_gene: TRBJ1-1; abundance: .; CDR3nt: TGTGCCAGCTCCCCAGGGAGGACAGGAGTGAACACTGAAGCTTTCTTT; CDR3aa: CASSPGRTGVNTEAFF
v_gene: TRBV5-1; d_gene: TRBD2; j_gene: TRBJ2-4; abundance: .; CDR3nt: TGCGCCAGCAGCTTACTAGCGGGGGGGAAAAACATTCAGTACTTC; CDR3aa: CASSLLAGGKNIQYF
v_gene: TRBV19; d_gene: .; j_gene: TRBJ1-5; abundance: .; CDR3nt: TGTGCCGGGCAGGGGAATCAGCCCCAGCATTTT; CDR3aa: CAGQGNQPQHF
v_gene: TRBV6-6; d_gene: TRBD1; j_gene: TRBJ2-7; abundance: .; CDR3nt: TGTGCCAGCAGTTCCTTCATCGGGACAGGGGGCATAGAGCAGTACTTC; CDR3aa: CASSSFIGTGGIEQYF
v_gene: TRBV7-9; d_gene: TRBD2; j_gene: TRBJ2-3; abundance: .; CDR3nt: TGTGCCAGCAGCTCACAGAGGACTAGCGGGGGCCTCAACGCCGATACGCAGTATTTT; CDR3aa: CASSSQRTSGGLNADTQYF
v_gene: TRBV5-6; d_gene: .; j_gene: TRBJ1-1; abundance: few; CDR3nt: TGTGCCAGCAGCTCCCACCCCCCATCGACAGAACTCGCTGAAGCTTTCTTT; CDR3aa: CASSSHPPSTELAEAFF
v_gene: TRBV6-1; d_gene: TRBD1; j_gene: TRBJ2-2; abundance: .; CDR3nt: TGTGCCAGCAGTGAAGCTTTAAGACAGGGGATAGCCGGGGAGCTGTTTTTT; CDR3aa: CASSEALRQGIAGELFF
v_gene: TRBV7-8; d_gene: .; j_gene: TRBJ2-5; abundance: .; CDR3nt: TGTGCCAGCAGCCTACCCCCCAAACAAGAGACCCAGTACTTC; CDR3aa: CASSLPPKQETQYF
v_gene: TRBV7-9; d_gene: .; j_gene: TRBJ2-1; abundance: few; CDR3nt: TGTGCCAGCAGCCCTCCGTTGGAAGCTAGCCTCTCGAGCAATGAGCAGTTCTTC; CDR3aa: CASSPPLEASLSSNEQFF
v_gene: TRBV10-3; d_gene: .; j_gene: TRBJ2-2; abundance: few; CDR3nt: TGTGCCATCAGTGATTGGCAGGGCAAAAGCGGGGAGCTGTTTTTT; CDR3aa: CAISDWQGKSGELFF
v_gene: TRBV5-4; d_gene: .; j_gene: TRBJ1-4; abundance: .; CDR3nt: TGTGCCAGCAGGGTGACAGGAAGTAATGAAAAACTGTTTTTT; CDR3aa: CASRVTGSNEKLFF
v_gene: TRBV5-1; d_gene: .; j_gene: TRBJ1-5; abundance: .; CDR3nt: TGCGCCAGCAGCTTGGAACGGAATCAGCCCCAGCATTTT; CDR3aa: CASSLERNQPQHF
v_gene: TRBV5-4; d_gene: .; j_gene: TRBJ1-1; abundance: .; CDR3nt: TGTGCCAGCACCGCCCTGGGGAGGCCCCGAGGGACTGAAGCTTTCTTT; CDR3aa: CASTALGRPRGTEAFF
v_gene: TRBV6-1; d_gene: .; j_gene: TRBJ2-3; abundance: .; CDR3nt: TGTGCCAGCAGGAAGGGCGGAGGAGATACGCAGTATTTT; CDR3aa: CASRKGGGDTQYF
v_gene: TRBV19; d_gene: TRBD1; j_gene: TRBJ1-5; abundance: .; CDR3nt: TGTGCCAGTACTCGGACGAGACAGGGGGCTGGCAATCAGCCCCAGCATTTT; CDR3aa: CASTRTRQGAGNQPQHF
v_gene: TRBV9; d_gene: .; j_gene: TRBJ1-5; abundance: .; CDR3nt: TGTGCCAGCAGCGTAGGAGGAGGGAATCAGCCCCAGCATTTT; CDR3aa: CASSVGGGNQPQHF
v_gene: TRBV6-5; d_gene: TRBD1; j_gene: TRBJ1-6; abundance: .; CDR3nt: TGTGCCAGCAGTTACTCTGGGACAGGGGGCGGCCCACCCCTCCACTTT; CDR3aa: CASSYSGTGGGPPLHF
v_gene: TRBV7-9; d_gene: .; j_gene: TRBJ2-7; abundance: .; CDR3nt: TGTGCCAGCAGCCCCGCAGACAGGAACTACGAGCAGTACTTC; CDR3aa: CASSPADRNYEQYF
v_gene: TRBV2; d_gene: .; j_gene: TRBJ2-5; abundance: .; CDR3nt: TGTGCCAGCAGGCCGGGGACTGGAAGGTCTCAGTACTTC; CDR3aa: CASRPGTGRSQYF
v_gene: TRBV7-6; d_gene: .; j_gene: TRBJ1-2; abundance: .; CDR3nt: TGTGCCAGCAGCTCACAGAATTACTATGGCTACACCTTC; CDR3aa: CASSSQNYYGYTF
v_gene: TRBV7-9; d_gene: .; j_gene: TRBJ1-1; abundance: few; CDR3nt: TGTGCCAGCAGCTTAGGAGACACCCGTGAAGCTTTCTTT; CDR3aa: CASSLGDTREAFF
v_gene: TRBV19; d_gene: TRBD2; j_gene: TRBJ2-5; abundance: .; CDR3nt: TGTGCCAGTAGTATCTTGGCGGGGGGGCTGGAGACCCAGTACTTC; CDR3aa: CASSILAGGLETQYF
v_gene: TRBV5-1; d_gene: .; j_gene: TRBJ2-3; abundance: once; CDR3nt: TGCGCCAGCAGCTTGGTTACGGGGACAGATACGCAGTATTTT; CDR3aa: CASSLVTGTDTQYF
v_gene: TRBV2; d_gene: .; j_gene: TRBJ1-5; abundance: .; CDR3nt: TGTGCCAGCAGTGAGTACAGGACGGCCAATCAGCCCCAGCATTTT; CDR3aa: CASSEYRTANQPQHF